The 23 T cell receptor beta chains reported below all come from one sample, sequenced in a study of liver allograft versus peripheral blood T cells (dated by TCRdb to 2020 to 2021). Regarding the study in general: The study compared T cell receptor repertoires found within transplanted livers against repertoires in the peripheral blood of liver transplant recipients.

TCRdb shows the sequencer as Illumina MiSeq. TCRdb ran its own pipeline on the public reads, namely fastp trimming at Q25 and MiXCR clone calling, and kept in-frame beta chains. CDR3 protein sequences are deduplicated, and each keeps its most common genes and DNA. Present in this sample are roughly 14,000 distinct CDR3 sequences, 20% to 25% of which were seen just once. The ten largest clones represent around 5.5% of the sample. These receptors came from a human patient who had a liver transplant. Some T cells may originate with the graft donor following a transplant.

This clonotype showed up many times. This rearrangement joins TRBV19 to TRBJ1-4; D uncertain. The ends were cut back, 3 bases at V and 8 bases at J, with 10 bases in the middle. The germline V gene has CDR1 LNHDA and CDR2 SQIVND (reference sequence). The CDR3 sequence is 13 residues long. The CDR3 reads CASSMAGWEKLFF. The CDR3 coding sequence is TGTGCCAGTAGTATGGCAGGTTGGGAAAAACTGTTTTTT.

This clonotype has only a few counts. The chain's CDR3 is CASSWDRRNSNQPQHF. As DNA, the CDR3 is TGTGCCAGCAGTTGGGACAGAAGAAATAGCAATCAGCCCCAGCATTTT. The chain uses TRBV6-2 or TRBV6-3 and TRBJ1-5, with TRBD1 matching 7 bases. This CDR3 has 16 residues. CDR1 is MNHEY, CDR2 SVGEGT, per germline. With 4 bases clipped from V and 0 bases from J, the junction kept 6 bases outside the gene matches.

The chain joins TRBV6-1 to TRBJ1-2, with 7 bases aligning to TRBD1. The germline V gene encodes CDR1 MNHNS and CDR2 SASEGT. V lost 2 bases, J lost 4 bases, and 4 bases stayed unmatched. The CDR3 sequence is 14 residues long. CDR3 sequence: CASSERDSLYGYTF. CDR3 DNA sequence: TGTGCCAGCAGTGAAAGGGACAGTCTCTATGGCTACACCTTC.

This rearrangement joins TRBV19 to TRBJ2-7; D uncertain. V gave up 7 bases and J gave up 0 bases, with 13 bases separating them. The CDR3 covers 14 residues. The germline CDR1 and CDR2 sequences are LNHDA and SQIVND (reference sequence). CDR3 in amino acids: CASKSGPSSYEQYF. DNA for the CDR3: TGTGCCAGTAAAAGTGGACCGAGCTCCTACGAGCAGTACTTC. The variable domain in full, completed from reference TRBV19 and TRBJ2-7, reads DGGITQSPKYLFRKEGQNVTLSCEQNLNHDAMYWYRQDPGQGLRLIYYSQIVNDFQKGDIAEGYSVSREKKESFPLTVTSAQKNPTAFYLCASKSGPSSYEQYFGPGTRLTVT.

This clonotype occurred a few times. The J gene is TRBJ2-7, the V gene TRBV5-4; D is unresolved. The CDR3 spans 14 residues. Germline loops: CDR1 SGHNT, CDR2 YYREEE (reference sequence). The ends were cut back, 0 bases at V and 1 base at J, with 8 bases in the middle. The CDR3 sequence: CASSLVETSYEQYF. CDR3 bases: TGTGCCAGCAGCTTGGTTGAGACTTCCTACGAGCAGTACTTC.

This clonotype was picked up many times. The rearrangement links TRBV19 to TRBJ2-1; D might be TRBD1 (5 bases). Germline CDR1 LNHDA, CDR2 SQIVND (reference sequence). This CDR3 is built from 14 residues. V dropped 1 base and J dropped 4 bases, with 8 bases sitting between them. The CDR3 sequence: CASSIANRYNEQFF. In nucleotides, the CDR3 is TGTGCCAGTAGTATAGCCAACAGGTACAATGAGCAGTTCTTC. The entire variable domain, with the rest obtained from reference TRBV19 and TRBJ2-1, is as follows: DGGITQSPKYLFRKEGQNVTLSCEQNLNHDAMYWYRQDPGQGLRLIYYSQIVNDFQKGDIAEGYSVSREKKESFPLTVTSAQKNPTAFYLCASSIANRYNEQFFGPGTRLTVL.

The chain employs TRBV5-1 and TRBJ2-2; the D gene is possibly TRBD1 (7 bases). Germline values: CDR1 SGHRS, CDR2 YFSETQ. This CDR3 region has 14 residues. Trimming took 4 bases from V and 5 from J, leaving 12 bases between them. CDR3 sequence (DNA): TGCGCCAGCAGCCGGACAGGAGGGACCGGGGAGCTGTTTTTT. This sequence encodes CASSRTGGTGELFF.

This chain connects TRBV28 to TRBJ2-5; D tentatively fits TRBD1 or TRBD2 (6 bases each). V lost 2 bases to trimming and J lost 5 bases, with 15 bases between them. CDR3 size: 15 residues. In germline, CDR1 is MDHEN, CDR2 SYDVKM. This CDR3 is CASSLGGGRGETQYF. The DNA of the CDR3 is TGTGCCAGCAGTTTAGGTGGGGGGCGCGGGGAGACCCAGTACTTC.

The chain has TRBV6-1 and TRBJ2-7, with 7 nucleotides matching TRBD1. V lost 6 bases to trimming and J lost 2 bases; unmatched junction nucleotides: 10. The CDR3 has 15 amino acids. The germline V gene encodes CDR1 MNHNS and CDR2 SASEGT. DNA of the CDR3: TGTGCCAGCAGCCCCGGGACAGAAGGGACCTACGAGCAGTACTTC. Its translation is CASSPGTEGTYEQYF.

The CDR3 DNA follows: TGTGCCACCAGCAGTACCTCGTATGGCTACACCTTC. This encodes CATSSTSYGYTF. This chain joins TRBV15 and TRBJ1-2; D is unresolved. The CDR3 is 12 residues long. Germline-derived CDR1 and CDR2 are LNHNV and YYDKDF (reference sequence). The V gene lost 3 bases and the J gene lost 5 bases, with 7 bases spanning the gap.

The J gene is TRBJ2-7, the V gene TRBV2, with 7 bases identical to TRBD1. The germline CDR1 and CDR2 sequences are SNHLY and FYNNEI. The CDR3 is made up of 13 amino acids. With 8 bases clipped from V and 4 bases from J, the junction kept 8 bases outside the gene matches. The CDR3 is CASLRDSFYEQYF. The CDR3 region has the DNA TGTGCCAGCCTCAGGGACAGCTTTTACGAGCAGTACTTC.

CDR3 in DNA: TGTGCCTGGAGTGGGACAGGGAAAGCTGAAGCTTTCTTT. Protein: CAWSGTGKAEAFF. The chain employs TRBV30 and TRBJ1-1; 8 nucleotides align to TRBD1. Looked up from germline, CDR1 is GTSNPN and CDR2 is SVGIG (reference sequence). Trimming took 1 base from V and 6 from J; bases not matched to a gene: 4. The CDR3 sequence is 13 residues long.

This clonotype was counted only a few times. The chain carries TRBV12-3 or TRBV12-4 and TRBJ1-2; 8 positions match TRBD1. CDR3 size: 13 residues. V trimming: 8 bases; J trimming: 8 bases; junction bases outside the gene matches: 10. This CDR3 is CASGRQGLGGYTF. The CDR3 nucleotides read TGTGCCAGCGGCCGACAGGGGTTGGGGGGCTACACCTTC.

The chain carries TRBV18 and TRBJ1-2, with 9 bases fitting TRBD1. The CDR3 sequence is 13 residues long. Losses at the gene ends were 5 bases for V and 6 bases for J; bases not matched to a gene: 4. Germline values: CDR1 KGHSH, CDR2 LQKENI. The CDR3 spells CASSTTGGDGYTF. In DNA form, the CDR3 reads TGTGCCAGCTCAACTACAGGGGGCGATGGCTACACCTTC.

This chain links TRBV11-2 with TRBJ1-4; no firm D call. There are 16 residues in the CDR3. CDR1 SGHAT and CDR2 FQNNGV come from the germline V gene. Trimming pared 2 bases from V and 5 bases from J, leaving 15 bases between. The CDR3 sequence: CASSLRRDGWNEKLFF. The DNA of the CDR3 is TGTGCCAGCAGCTTACGGCGGGATGGTTGGAATGAAAAACTGTTTTTT.

V usage is TRBV27 and J usage is TRBJ1-5, with 7 bases aligning to TRBD1. The CDR3 is 14 residues long. V lost 6 bases and J lost 5; bases outside the gene matches: 7. Germline V gives CDR1 MNHEY, CDR2 SMNVEV (reference sequence). The CDR3 DNA reads TGTGCCAGCAGCCCGTGGCAGGGGGATCAGCCCCAGCATTTT. As protein: CASSPWQGDQPQHF.

This clonotype was seen a handful of times. The chain links TRBV12-3 or TRBV12-4 to TRBJ1-1; weak D call: TRBD1 (6 bases). The V gene lost 5 bases and the J gene lost 0 bases, with 10 bases spanning the gap. The CDR3 consists of 14 residues. CDR3 amino acids: CASSRQDLNTEAFF. CDR3 nucleotides: TGTGCCAGCAGTAGACAGGATCTGAACACTGAAGCTTTCTTT.

This clonotype was recorded a few times. The chain links TRBV5-4 to TRBJ1-1; D possibly corresponds to TRBD1 (5 bases). The germline V and J ends were trimmed by 3 bases and 0 bases, with 12 bases remaining between them. This CDR3 comprises 15 residues. From germline, CDR1 is SGHNT and CDR2 YYREEE (reference sequence). CDR3 nucleotides: TGTGCCAGCAGCTCTCCGGGACCGTTGAACACTGAAGCTTTCTTT. Its translation: CASSSPGPLNTEAFF.

The CDR3 nucleotides are TGTGCCAGCAGTTACTCGTTGGACAGGCGAACCGGGGAGCTGTTTTTT. This gives the protein CASSYSLDRRTGELFF. The chain combines TRBV6-5 with TRBJ2-2, with 7 bases aligning to TRBD1. From germline, CDR1 is MNHEY and CDR2 SVGAGI. J was trimmed by 5 bases and V by 0 bases; bases with no gene match: 6. This CDR3 region has 16 residues.

This clonotype was seen ten or more times. This chain links TRBV18 with TRBJ1-2, with 10 bases fitting TRBD1. The CDR3 extends over 15 amino acids. In germline, CDR1 is KGHSH, CDR2 LQKENI. V shed 5 bases, J shed 4 bases, and the junction held 7 bases outside the gene matches. The chain's CDR3 is CASSALRDRGYGYTF. CDR3 nucleotides: TGTGCCAGCTCAGCCCTCCGGGACAGGGGCTATGGCTACACCTTC.

The V and J genes are TRBV25-1 and TRBJ1-1, with D tentatively TRBD1 (5 bases). Looked up from germline, CDR1 is MGHDK and CDR2 is SYGVNS. This CDR3 spans 13 amino acids. Trimming took off 0 bases at V and 10 bases at J, with 12 bases between the two ends. The CDR3 loop is CASSEYGGATAFF. Here the CDR3 DNA reads TGTGCCAGCAGTGAATATGGAGGGGCGACAGCTTTCTTT.

In its sample, this clonotype ranks as medium-sized. The V and J genes are TRBV6-1 and TRBJ1-5; D is unresolved. CDR1 and CDR2 (germline): MNHNS, SASEGT. There are 15 residues in the CDR3. V was shortened by 4 bases and J by 2 bases, with 12 bases between the two germline ends. This CDR3 reads CASSASLFGNQPQHF. The DNA for the CDR3 is TGTGCCAGCAGTGCATCCCTGTTTGGCAATCAGCCCCAGCATTTT.

Sample share makes this clonotype medium-sized. The chain recombines TRBV10-3 with TRBJ2-7; D is undetermined. V lost 5 bases and J lost 5, with 13 bases in between. The germline V gene encodes CDR1 ENHRY and CDR2 SYGVKD. The CDR3 is 13 amino acids. The CDR3 protein is CAISLTFRDEQYF. The CDR3 bases are TGTGCCATCAGTCTTACATTTCGCGACGAGCAGTACTTC.